Shown below are 13 T cell receptor beta chains from a single sample sequenced in a study of CD8+CD57+ T cells in acquired aplastic anemia. Genomic DNA served as template for TCR beta VDJ and CDR3 profiling. A single record per CDR3 protein comes from TCRdb applying MiXCR to the reads. Among 200,000 to 250,000 distinct CDR3 sequences, around three fifths were seen once, and the ten largest hold under 60%. CD8+CD57+ cell expansion had been shown by flow cytometry in patients chosen for sequencing. Sequencing used sorted CD4+, CD8+, or CD8+CD57+ T cells (not recorded which) from PBMCs. The source is a human donor with aplastic anemia.

The rearrangement links TRBV7-2 to TRBJ1-6; 10 nucleotides match TRBD1. CDR1 is SGHTA, CDR2 FQGNSA, per germline. CDR3 length equals 16 residues. V was clipped by 4 bases and J by 7 bases; unmatched bases: 7. This CDR3 reads CASSWNWDRGNSPLHF. In DNA form, the CDR3 reads TGTGCCAGCAGCTGGAATTGGGACAGGGGCAATTCACCCCTCCACTTT.

The J gene is TRBJ2-7, the V gene TRBV6-5; D not resolved. The V gene's germline CDR1 is MNHEY and CDR2 SVGAGI. The CDR3 is 13 residues long. The germline V and J ends were trimmed by 6 bases and 1 base, with 10 bases remaining between them. The CDR3, as DNA: TGTGCCAGCAGCCCGACTCCTTCCTACGAGCAGTACTTC. It encodes CASSPTPSYEQYF.

This clonotype was recorded many times. The chain employs TRBV19 and TRBJ2-7; 7 nucleotides line up with TRBD1. The CDR3 length is 15 residues. V gave up 3 bases and J gave up 5 bases; unmatched junction bases: 10. Per germline, CDR1 LNHDA and CDR2 SQIVND (reference sequence). The CDR3 here is CASSIGTASPHEQYF. The CDR3 DNA follows: TGTGCCAGTAGTATCGGGACAGCGAGCCCCCACGAGCAGTACTTC.

The chain is built from TRBV20-1 and TRBJ2-7; D perhaps matches TRBD2 (5 bases). The CDR3 length is 13 residues. Per germline, CDR1 DFQATT and CDR2 SNEGSKA (reference sequence). V was shortened by 5 bases and J by 5 bases, with 16 bases between the two germline ends. CDR3 sequence: CSARRLGGDEQYF. In DNA, the CDR3 is TGCAGTGCTCGCCGGCTCGGAGGAGACGAGCAGTACTTC.

This sequence joins TRBV7-8 and TRBJ2-7; D unclear. V was clipped by 2 bases and J by 7 bases, with 15 bases between them. Looked up from germline, CDR1 is SGHVS and CDR2 is FQNEAQ. The CDR3 has 14 residues. The CDR3 coding sequence is TGTGCCAGCAGCTTATACAGCGTCCTTGAGGAGCAGTACTTC. This encodes CASSLYSVLEEQYF.

The table lists this clonotype with a few counts. This chain joins TRBV7-2 and TRBJ1-2; D is uncertain. The germline V gene encodes CDR1 SGHTA and CDR2 FQGNSA. With 5 bases removed from V and 3 bases from J, the gap between germline ends came to 16 bases. This CDR3 spans 15 amino acids. The CDR3 sequence: CASSPRGWGDYGYTF. CDR3 sequence (DNA): TGTGCCAGCAGCCCGAGAGGCTGGGGTGACTATGGCTACACCTTC.

This clonotype was counted ten times or more. The V gene is TRBV20-1, the J gene TRBJ2-7; D is ambiguous. Looked up from germline, CDR1 is DFQATT and CDR2 is SNEGSKA (reference sequence). V was cut by 4 bases and J by 2 bases, with 12 bases left in between. There are 13 residues in the CDR3. The CDR3 protein is CSAISGPPYEQYF. The CDR3 DNA is TGCAGTGCTATATCCGGGCCTCCCTACGAGCAGTACTTC.

This clonotype was recorded a few times. The rearrangement uses TRBV20-1 and TRBJ2-7, with 7 bases fitting TRBD1. CDR3 length: 12 amino acids. The germline V gene encodes CDR1 DFQATT and CDR2 SNEGSKA (reference sequence). V was clipped by 6 bases and J by 3 bases; unmatched bases: 5. CDR3 sequence (DNA): TGCAGTGCGGCCGGACAGGACTACGAGCAGTACTTC. Translation gives CSAAGQDYEQYF.

The chain recombines TRBV2 with TRBJ2-7; D might be TRBD2 (6 bases). The germline gives CDR1 SNHLY, CDR2 FYNNEI. V was clipped by 10 bases and J by 4 bases, with 14 bases between them. The CDR3 runs 12 residues. The CDR3 region has the DNA TGTGCCACGCGTGGGGGGTTTTACGAGCAGTACTTC. This translates into CATRGGFYEQYF.

In this sample, this clonotype turned up once. This chain uses TRBV7-6 with TRBJ1-1, with TRBD1 as a possible D gene (6 bases). Trimming removed 1 base at V and 4 bases at J, with 10 bases between. Germline V gives CDR1 SGHVS, CDR2 FNYEAQ. CDR3 length: 14 residues. The DNA of the CDR3 is TGTGCCAGCAGCTTAGTACAGGGACCCACTGAAGCTTTCTTT. Amino acids: CASSLVQGPTEAFF.

The chain combines TRBV5-4 with TRBJ2-7; 9 nucleotides align to TRBD2. Germline lookup yields CDR1 SGHNT and CDR2 YYREEE (reference sequence). CDR3 length equals 16 residues. V was pared by 1 base and J by 5 bases, with 10 bases of the junction left unmatched. This CDR3 is CASSLNSGSVFHEQYF. In DNA, the CDR3 is TGTGCCAGCAGCTTGAATAGCGGGAGCGTGTTCCACGAGCAGTACTTC.

There are a few counts of this clonotype. The germline gene is not matched at one end of the junction; a read error may be the cause. The chain joins TRBV7-2 to TRBJ2-2, with D possibly called TRBD1 or TRBD2 (5 bases each). The germline V gene encodes CDR1 SGHTA and CDR2 FQGNSA. CDR3 length: 13 residues. The CDR3 protein is CASSLGTSGELFF. Written as DNA, the CDR3 is TGTGCTAGCAGTTTAGGGACCAGCGGGGAGCTGTTTTTT.

This chain uses TRBV5-1 with TRBJ2-3; 9 bases map to TRBD1. The ends lost 3 bases at V and 5 bases at J; junction bases unmatched: 4. Germline CDR1 and CDR2: SGHRS and YFSETQ. CDR3 length: 14 residues. CDR3 nucleotide sequence: TGCGCCAGCAGCTGGGACAGGGCGGAAGATACGCAGTATTTT. Translating gives CASSWDRAEDTQYF.